This section outlines one T cell receptor (beta chain) sequence together with its context. Its antigen remains unknown. The entry originates in a study of regulatory dendritic cells for organ transplantation. Whole-study results and caveats: The most alloreactive TCR clonotypes were found in resting memory CD8+ cells. Regulatory dendritic cells appeared to expand memory CD8+ clones less than mature ones.

TCRdb's table, derived via immunoSEQ multiplex PCR, lists solely in-frame clones and lacks some. Among some 35,000 clones listed, 85% to 90% were seen once. Trimming left V 5 bases short and J 1 base short, with 14 bases between. Germline V CDR1 and CDR2: MNHNY, SVGAGI (reference sequence). The CDR3 sequence is 15 residues long. The receptor was derived from a human donor in good health. The V and J genes are TRBV6-6 and TRBJ2-5, with D possibly matching TRBD1 (5 bases). The sequenced sample consisted of naive CD4+ T cells from blood. The subset here: CD45RA+ naive T cells. CDR3 DNA sequence: TGTGCCAGCAGTCTCCGACAGCAACTCCAAGAGACCCAGTACTTC. Translating it yields CASSLRQQLQETQYF.